A selection of T cell receptor beta chains follows, all from one sample in a study of shared clonotypes between healthy human individuals. TCRdb keeps only in-frame clones here, not all; method: immunoSEQ multiplex PCR. The sample holds hundreds of thousands of clones, 55% to 85% seen once. Sequenced material: memory CD4+ T cells sorted from blood. The receptors were sampled from a woman in her twenties or thirties in good health. CDR3s include the opening cysteine and the closing phenylalanine or tryptophan. A D gene is named only where the DNA matches it firmly. The size entry is marked missing in some rows and otherwise reads once, few, many or a size class.

J gene | clone size | CDR3 length | V gene | D gene | CDR3 protein | CDR3 DNA
TRBJ2-7 | few | 15 | TRBV19 | TRBD2 | CASSILAGGPYEQYF | TGTGCCAGTAGTATTCTAGCGGGAGGCCCCTACGAGCAGTACTTC
TRBJ2-1 | - | 13 | TRBV6-5 | TRBD2 | CASSYSRGDEQFF | TGTGCCAGCAGTTACTCCCGGGGGGATGAGCAGTTCTTC
TRBJ2-3 | - | 15 | TRBV6-6 | - | CASTVRGRPTDTQYF | TGTGCCAGCACCGTCAGGGGACGTCCCACAGATACGCAGTATTTT
TRBJ2-3 | - | 17 | TRBV10-3 | - | CAISEPSGISGADTQYF | TGTGCCATCAGTGAGCCCAGCGGTATTTCGGGGGCAGATACGCAGTATTTT
TRBJ2-1 | - | 15 | TRBV4-1 | - | CASSQARADYNEQFF | TGCGCCAGCAGCCAAGCGAGGGCGGATTACAATGAGCAGTTCTTC
TRBJ2-1 | - | 14 | TRBV4-2 | - | CASSRRDTNNEQFF | TGTGCCAGCAGCAGGAGAGACACCAACAATGAGCAGTTCTTC
TRBJ1-2 | - | 15 | TRBV19 | - | CASREAASRRYGYTF | TGTGCCAGTAGGGAGGCGGCGAGTAGACGCTATGGCTACACCTTC
TRBJ2-2 | few | 15 | TRBV5-1 | - | CASSLNMQATGELFF | TGCGCCAGCAGCTTGAACATGCAGGCCACCGGGGAGCTGTTTTTT
TRBJ2-2 | - | 16 | TRBV19 | TRBD1 | CASSRGQGVYTGELFF | TGTGCCAGTAGCAGGGGACAGGGGGTGTACACCGGGGAGCTGTTTTTT
TRBJ2-5 | - | 15 | TRBV27 | - | CASSLSWQGKETQYF | TGTGCCAGCAGTTTATCGTGGCAGGGTAAAGAGACCCAGTACTTC
TRBJ2-1 | - | 13 | TRBV29-1 | - | CSVRQTSYNEQFF | TGCAGCGTTAGGCAGACATCCTACAATGAGCAGTTCTTC
TRBJ2-5 | - | 17 | TRBV5-6 | TRBD2 | CASSLGSGRAWRETQYF | TGTGCCAGCAGCTTGGGGAGCGGGAGGGCCTGGCGGGAGACCCAGTACTTC
TRBJ1-2 | - | 13 | TRBV6-4 | - | CASSEVHTDGYTF | TGTGCCAGCAGTGAAGTGCATACCGATGGCTACACCTTC
TRBJ2-7 | few | 15 | TRBV30 | - | CAWSGPSGLSYEQYF | TGTGCCTGGAGTGGGCCGTCAGGTCTCTCCTACGAGCAGTACTTC
TRBJ2-7 | - | 15 | TRBV5-1 | - | CASSLVPDPSYEQYF | TGCGCCAGCAGCTTGGTACCCGACCCATCCTACGAGCAGTACTTC
TRBJ2-1 | - | 12 | TRBV30 | - | CAWKSHWGEQFF | TGTGCCTGGAAATCTCATTGGGGTGAGCAGTTCTTC
TRBJ1-2 | once | 14 | TRBV5-6 | - | CASSREGYNYGYTF | TGTGCCAGCAGCCGCGAGGGCTACAACTATGGCTACACCTTC
TRBJ2-1 | - | 14 | TRBV5-1 | - | CASSLDFSYNEQFF | TGCGCCAGCAGCTTGGACTTTAGCTACAATGAGCAGTTCTTC
TRBJ2-6 | - | 18 | TRBV11-2 | TRBD2 | CASRPISGRTSGANVLTF | TGTGCCAGCAGGCCGATTAGCGGGAGAACCTCTGGGGCCAACGTCCTGACTTTC
TRBJ2-1 | once | 15 | TRBV9 | TRBD2 | CASSPTSGSGFEQFF | TGTGCCAGCAGCCCCACTAGCGGGAGTGGATTTGAGCAGTTCTTC
TRBJ2-7 | - | 15 | TRBV4-1 | TRBD2 | CASSPGTSGSYEQYF | TGCGCCAGCAGCCCGGGGACTAGCGGGAGCTACGAGCAGTACTTC
TRBJ2-7 | - | 16 | TRBV27 | - | CASSLHGGNPIYEQYF | TGTGCCAGCAGTCTACATGGGGGGAATCCGATCTACGAGCAGTACTTC
TRBJ2-1 | - | 12 | TRBV27 | - | CASSRVFNEQFF | TGTGCCAGCAGTAGGGTTTTCAATGAGCAGTTCTTC
TRBJ1-5 | - | 16 | TRBV21-1 | - | CASRTGTGGMNQPQHF | TGTGCCAGCAGAACCGGGACAGGGGGTATGAATCAGCCCCAGCATTTT
TRBJ1-2 | - | 13 | TRBV7-9 | TRBD1 | CASSLGQGEGYTF | TGTGCCAGCAGCCTGGGACAGGGAGAGGGCTACACCTTC
TRBJ2-2 | few | 15 | TRBV5-5 | - | CASSSTGQNTGELFF | TGTGCCAGCAGCTCCACGGGACAGAACACCGGGGAGCTGTTTTTT
TRBJ1-3 | once | 16 | TRBV13 | - | CASSLGLSVSGNTIYF | TGTGCCAGCAGCTTAGGCCTGTCTGTCTCTGGAAACACCATATATTTT
TRBJ1-2 | - | 15 | TRBV6-5 | TRBD1 | CASSYAGQGKGGYTF | TGTGCCAGCAGTTACGCGGGACAGGGGAAGGGCGGCTACACCTTC
TRBJ1-1 | once | 12 | TRBV18 | - | CASSPLSPEAFF | TGTGCCAGCTCACCTCTGAGCCCTGAAGCTTTCTTT
TRBJ2-5 | - | 13 | TRBV5-6 | - | CATGRPGQETQYF | TGTGCCACGGGCAGGCCCGGGCAAGAGACCCAGTACTTC
TRBJ1-5 | - | 18 | TRBV27 | - | CASSSRSKTGGVLGPQHF | TGTGCCAGCAGTTCTAGATCGAAAACAGGTGGGGTACTTGGGCCCCAGCATTTT
TRBJ2-1 | many | 16 | TRBV27 | TRBD2 | CASSLLSGRSLNEQFF | TGTGCCAGCAGTTTATTGAGCGGGAGAAGTTTGAATGAGCAGTTCTTC
TRBJ1-3 | - | 15 | TRBV6-1 | - | CASSEIMVAGNTIYF | TGTGCCAGCAGTGAAATAATGGTAGCCGGAAACACCATATATTTT
TRBJ2-4 | - | 14 | TRBV28 | - | CASSLSGTKNIQYF | TGTGCCAGCAGTTTATCGGGGACCAAAAACATTCAGTACTTC
TRBJ2-2 | few | 14 | TRBV19 | - | CASSIWGNTGELFF | TGTGCCAGTAGTATTTGGGGAAACACCGGGGAGCTGTTTTTT
TRBJ1-2 | few | 13 | TRBV19 | - | CASRPRQNYGYTF | TGTGCCAGTAGGCCTCGGCAGAACTATGGCTACACCTTC
TRBJ2-7 | few | 15 | TRBV28 | TRBD2 | CASSLWAGGPYEQYF | TGTGCCAGCAGTTTATGGGCGGGAGGGCCCTACGAGCAGTACTTC
TRBJ2-7 | - | 13 | TRBV4-2 | - | CASSQGELYEQYF | TGTGCCAGCAGCCAAGGGGAATTATACGAGCAGTACTTC
TRBJ2-1 | - | 14 | TRBV28 | TRBD2 | CASTLGTRLGEQFF | TGTGCCAGCACCCTTGGGACTAGATTGGGTGAGCAGTTCTTC
TRBJ2-4 | - | 17 | TRBV5-4 | - | CASSLGGGVGAKNIQYF | TGTGCCAGCAGCTTGGGTGGGGGAGTCGGGGCCAAAAACATTCAGTACTTC
TRBJ2-7 | few | 13 | TRBV19 | - | CASTGTGTYEQYF | TGTGCCAGTACTGGGACTGGGACCTACGAGCAGTACTTC
TRBJ2-7 | - | 17 | TRBV2 | TRBD1 | CASSPTVGGTGRQEQYF | TGTGCCAGCAGTCCGACCGTGGGCGGGACAGGGCGGCAAGAGCAGTACTTC
TRBJ1-2 | - | 13 | TRBV28 | TRBD1 | CASSSGQAYGYTF | TGTGCCAGCAGTTCGGGACAGGCTTATGGCTACACCTTC
TRBJ1-2 | - | 15 | TRBV9 | TRBD1 | CASSVGRGLGYGYTF | TGTGCCAGCAGCGTAGGCAGGGGGCTGGGCTATGGCTACACCTTC
TRBJ2-5 | - | 14 | TRBV9 | - | CASSVGPSQETQYF | TGTGCCAGCAGCGTAGGTCCCTCCCAAGAGACCCAGTACTTC
TRBJ2-7 | few | 16 | TRBV6-1 | TRBD2 | CASSATSGDSSYEQYF | TGTGCCAGCAGTGCGACTAGCGGAGACAGCTCCTACGAGCAGTACTTC
TRBJ1-2 | - | 13 | TRBV7-2 | - | CASSLNEIYGYTF | TGTGCCAGCAGCTTAAATGAGATCTATGGCTACACCTTC
TRBJ2-2 | - | 16 | TRBV6-1 | - | CASSAQNPRNTGELFF | TGTGCCAGCAGTGCCCAAAACCCAAGGAACACCGGGGAGCTGTTTTTT
TRBJ1-4 | - | 13 | TRBV6-6 | - | CASRLGGDEKLFF | TGTGCCAGCCGCCTAGGGGGGGATGAAAAACTGTTTTTT
TRBJ1-1 | - | 16 | TRBV27 | - | CASERRPGQLNTEAFF | TGTGCCAGCGAGCGACGCCCGGGACAACTGAACACTGAAGCTTTCTTT
TRBJ2-2 | - | 16 | TRBV7-8 | - | CASSLRPPGTTGELFF | TGTGCCAGCAGCTTAAGACCCCCAGGGACCACCGGGGAGCTGTTTTTT
TRBJ2-3 | - | 18 | TRBV4-1 | TRBD2 | CASSPVMRGSGSADTQYF | TGCGCCAGCAGCCCCGTTATGAGGGGTAGCGGGAGTGCAGATACGCAGTATTTT
TRBJ2-2 | - | 13 | TRBV2 | - | CASTTLGAGELFF | TGTGCCAGCACGACCCTTGGGGCGGGGGAGCTGTTTTTT
TRBJ2-1 | - | 12 | TRBV28 | - | CASKVQSDEQFF | TGTGCCAGCAAAGTTCAGAGTGATGAGCAGTTCTTC
TRBJ1-4 | - | 13 | TRBV5-1 | TRBD1 | CASSRDRNEKLFF | TGCGCCAGCAGCAGGGACAGGAATGAAAAACTGTTTTTT
TRBJ1-2 | few | 12 | TRBV2 | - | CASSRAGTGYTF | TGTGCCAGCAGCCGGGCGGGTACTGGCTACACCTTC
TRBJ2-3 | - | 17 | TRBV14 | - | CASSQEGNSWGTDTQYF | TGTGCCAGCAGCCAAGAAGGGAACTCTTGGGGCACAGATACGCAGTATTTT
TRBJ2-1 | - | 13 | TRBV11-2 | - | CASSLGSGNEQFF | TGTGCCAGCAGCTTAGGTTCGGGGAACGAGCAGTTCTTC
TRBJ1-5 | many | 14 | TRBV19 | TRBD1 | CASRQGVLGQPQHF | TGTGCCTCAAGACAGGGGGTTTTGGGTCAGCCCCAGCATTTT